The T cell receptor beta chain under discussion was sequenced for a study of shared clonotypes between healthy human individuals. Sequencing used immunoSEQ multiplex PCR; TCRdb keeps in-frame clones, though not all of them. The repertoire holds about 2.4 million clones, roughly 93% seen once, with approximately 0.35% in the top ten. V dropped 8 bases and J dropped 2 bases, with 21 bases sitting between them. Germline V gene sequence: CDR1 MDHEN, CDR2 SYDVKM. The CDR3 contains 16 residues. This receptor was identified in a man between 18 and 35 years old in good health. Some clones in this sample may be carry-over from other donors' samples. Sequencing input: naive CD4+ T cells from PBMCs. Sample subset: CD45RA+ positively selected. The rearrangement joins TRBV28 to TRBJ2-5, with D possibly being TRBD1 or TRBD2 (5 bases each). CDR3 in amino acids: CASRMGDGSWQETQYF. The CDR3 bases are TGTGCCAGCCGAATGGGGGACGGCAGTTGGCAAGAGACCCAGTACTTC.